This T cell receptor (beta chain) was documented in a study of vaccination effects on CD4 cells after COVID-19. Study information: Two doses of BNT162b2 or mRNA-1273 vaccine were administered to participants. General study findings and limits: By a late point after vaccination, infection- and vaccine-induced clones had shrunk markedly through clonal contraction.

Under the ViraFEST assay, PBMC were stimulated with viral peptide pools so that antigen-specific CD4+ T cells expanded. Sequencing was performed afterwards. Researchers isolated CD4+ T cells once approximately eleven days of culture had elapsed. Prior SARS-CoV-2 infection was absent in the vaccine recipients, as shown by negative nucleocapsid antibodies. In culture with roughly 10 IU/ml IL-2 and roughly 10 ug/ml peptides, PBMC were grown at two million per well. A half-medium replacement with IL-2 medium was carried out on days 3 and 7. Comment on this clone: Its antigen is not identified.

The table came from immunoSEQ multiplex PCR; TCRdb's copy has only in-frame clones and leaves some out. Seen here are some 68,000 clones, about 80% observed once, and the top ten hold 9% to 15%. The specimen was CD4+ T cells from PBMCs cultured with SARS-CoV-2 spike peptides, collected before COVID-19 vaccination. This sequence originates from a human donor who received a COVID-19 vaccine.

CDR3 region: CAISESQAAAFF. CDR3 in DNA: TGTGCCATCAGTGAGTCCCAGGCGGCCGCTTTCTTT. The J gene is TRBJ1-1, the V gene TRBV10-3; no firm D call. Germline V gene lookup returns CDR1 ENHRY and CDR2 SYGVKD. Between the trimmed V and J ends, which lost 0 bases and 11 bases, there was a span of 10 bases. This CDR3 region has 12 residues.